Below are 15 T cell receptor beta chains sequenced from a single sample in a study of blood T cell repertoires in COVID-19. TCRdb's copy holds only in-frame clones and misses some; the assay was immunoSEQ multiplex PCR. The sample lists around 200,000 clones; less than 90% were seen once. The sample taken for sequencing was PBMCs or T cells enriched from blood (not recorded which). The receptors were sampled from a woman aged 25-40 years who had been exposed to COVID-19.

In this sample, this clone turned up many times. This chain connects TRBV7-2 to TRBJ1-2, with D perhaps TRBD1 (6 bases). This CDR3 has 15 residues. Trimming shortened V by 5 bases and J by 2 bases, and 15 bases separated the two germline ends. Looked up from germline, CDR1 is SGHTA and CDR2 is FQGNSA. CDR3 nucleotide sequence: TGTGCCAGCAGCCTAAAGGGACATCGGAACTATGGCTACACCTTC. Translated: CASSLKGHRNYGYTF. Full variable domain (missing parts from reference TRBV7-2 and TRBJ1-2): GAGVSQSPSNKVTEKGKDVELRCDPISGHTALYWYRQSLGQGLEFLIYFQGNSAPDKSGLPSDRFSAERTGGSVSTLTIQRTQQEDSAVYLCASSLKGHRNYGYTFGSGTRLTVV.

The V gene is TRBV28, the J gene TRBJ1-1; 9 bases match TRBD1. J was trimmed by 5 bases and V by 3 bases; bases with no gene match: 4. Germline V gene lookup returns CDR1 MDHEN and CDR2 SYDVKM. The CDR3 consists of 14 residues. The CDR3 spells CASSLGTGWTEAFF. For the CDR3, the DNA is TGTGCCAGCAGTTTGGGGACAGGGTGGACTGAAGCTTTCTTT.

Here the CDR3 reads CARGAPGTGACTDTQYF. The DNA of the CDR3 is TGTGCCCGGGGGGCCCCCGGGACAGGGGCGTGCACAGATACGCAGTATTTT. The chain couples TRBV11-2 to TRBJ2-3; 10 bases map to TRBD1. CDR1 and CDR2 from the germline V gene are SGHAT and FQNNGV. CDR3 length: 17 amino acids. The ends lost 11 bases at V and 1 base at J; junction bases unmatched: 15.

This chain uses TRBV10-2 with TRBJ2-2, with D possibly matching TRBD2 (5 bases). The ends were cut back, 0 bases at V and 8 bases at J, with 16 bases in the middle. CDR3 size: 16 residues. CDR1 is WSHSY, CDR2 SAAADI, per germline. The DNA of the CDR3 is TGCGCCAGCAGTGAGTCGCGAGGCAACCCGGGGGGGGAGCTGTTTTTT. Its protein is CASSESRGNPGGELFF.

The J gene is TRBJ2-3, the V gene TRBV2; D is possibly TRBD1 (5 bases). This CDR3 has 15 amino acids. Trimming left V 2 bases short and J 8 bases short, with 17 bases between. Per germline, CDR1 SNHLY and CDR2 FYNNEI. The DNA of the CDR3 is TGTGCCAGCAGTGAATCGCGCCAGGGTGGTGGTACGCAGTATTTT. It specifies CASSESRQGGGTQYF.

The chain employs TRBV5-1 and TRBJ1-3; D ambiguous. The CDR3 runs 14 residues. With 1 base removed from V and 4 bases from J, the gap between germline ends came to 9 bases. Germline CDR1 is SGHRS and CDR2 is YFSETQ. The CDR3 bases are TGCGCCAGCAGCTTGTCCCTAGACGGAAACACCATATATTTT. It yields the protein CASSLSLDGNTIYF.

V is TRBV19 and J is TRBJ2-1; weak D call: TRBD2 (6 bases). CDR3 size: 15 residues. Trimming pared 3 bases from V and 5 bases from J, leaving 14 bases between. Germline V gene sequence: CDR1 LNHDA, CDR2 SQIVND (reference sequence). In DNA form, the CDR3 reads TGTGCCAGTAGTATTGGGCGGGGCCCGGACAATGAGCAGTTCTTC. This encodes CASSIGRGPDNEQFF.

The chain employs TRBV7-8 and TRBJ1-1; TRBD1 aligns across 7 bases. The CDR3 covers 16 residues. V shed 5 bases, J shed 2 bases, and the junction held 11 bases outside the gene matches. Germline V CDR1 and CDR2: SGHVS, FQNEAQ. CDR3: CASSPRTGAFNTEAFF. The CDR3 region has the DNA TGTGCCAGCAGCCCTAGGACAGGCGCCTTTAACACTGAAGCTTTCTTT.

The chain combines TRBV11-1 with TRBJ2-3; D is perhaps TRBD2 (6 bases). Per the germline V gene, CDR1 is SGHAT and CDR2 is FQDESV (reference sequence). This CDR3 spans 15 amino acids. The germline V and J ends were trimmed by 1 base and 0 bases, with 8 bases remaining between them. This chain's CDR3 is CASSLGGTSTDTQYF. In DNA form, the CDR3 reads TGTGCCAGCAGCTTAGGGGGGACTAGCACAGATACGCAGTATTTT.

This chain connects TRBV5-1 to TRBJ1-6; D is uncertain. Looked up from germline, CDR1 is SGHRS and CDR2 is YFSETQ. The CDR3 loop spans 12 amino acids. V lost 4 bases and J lost 9, with 8 bases in between. DNA for the CDR3: TGCGCCAGCAGCGCCGGTGGTTCACCCCTCCACTTT. It codes for CASSAGGSPLHF. The variable domain in full, completed from reference TRBV5-1 and TRBJ1-6, reads KAGVTQTPRYLIKTRGQQVTLSCSPISGHRSVSWYQQTPGQGLQFLFEYFSETQRNKGNFPGRFSGRQFSNSRSEMNVSTLELGDSALYLCASSAGGSPLHFGNGTRLTVT.

This chain connects TRBV19 to TRBJ1-2, with D possibly TRBD1 on 6 matching bases. V was trimmed by 4 bases and J by 7 bases, leaving 19 bases between them. Germline assignment: CDR1 LNHDA and CDR2 SQIVND (reference sequence). The CDR3 loop spans 15 amino acids. CDR3: CASSTRRGGASGYTF. Here the CDR3 DNA reads TGTGCCAGTAGTACCCGCCGGGGGGGCGCGTCTGGCTACACCTTC.

This clone is a singleton in its sample. The chain couples TRBV19 to TRBJ2-7, with 7 positions matching TRBD1. V was pared by 3 bases and J by 6 bases, with 2 bases of the junction left unmatched. This CDR3 region has 12 residues. Looked up from germline, CDR1 is LNHDA and CDR2 is SQIVND (reference sequence). In DNA, the CDR3 is TGTGCCAGTAGTATGGACAGGTTCGAGCAGTACTTC. It yields the protein CASSMDRFEQYF.

The chain uses TRBV9 and TRBJ2-3, with D tentatively TRBD2 (5 bases). The V end was cut by 4 bases, the J end by 0 bases, with 9 bases between. Per germline, CDR1 SGDLS and CDR2 YYNGEE. This CDR3 is 14 amino acids long. The CDR3 loop reads CASSYGVSTDTQYF. The CDR3, as DNA: TGTGCCAGCAGCTACGGGGTGAGCACAGATACGCAGTATTTT.

This rearrangement joins TRBV12-5 to TRBJ1-2, with 11 positions matching TRBD1. The junction had 9 bases not matched to a gene; V was cut back by 6 bases and J by 3 bases. From germline, CDR1 is LGHNT and CDR2 FRNRAP. The CDR3 contains 16 residues. The CDR3 spells CASGQSGTGGYYGYTF. The CDR3 bases are TGTGCTAGTGGCCAATCAGGGACAGGGGGATACTATGGCTACACCTTC.

This chain joins TRBV5-6 and TRBJ2-1; D call uncertain. CDR3 size: 13 residues. CDR1 and CDR2 from the germline V gene are SGHDT and YYEEEE. V was shortened by 1 base and J by 6 bases, with 8 bases between the two germline ends. The CDR3 sequence is CASSLMGSNEQFF. CDR3 in DNA: TGTGCCAGCAGCTTGATGGGCTCCAATGAGCAGTTCTTC.